This T cell receptor (beta chain) was recorded in a study of coeliac disease. The assay was immunoSEQ multiplex PCR, and TCRdb's table has in-frame clones only and misses some. The data show several thousand clones, with about four fifths seen just once and roughly 4.6% held by the top ten. Points from the study as a whole: Control samples showed higher TRB and TRG clonality than intraepithelial and lamina propria samples in active celiac disease.

There are a few counts of this clone. Antigen: not known. This clonotype was obtained from a woman between 18 and 29 years old with active celiac disease. The sequencing sample was made of lamina propria lymphocytes from the gut.

The CDR3 sequence: CASRRQGANTEAFF. In DNA form, the CDR3 reads TGTGCCAGCAGACGTCAGGGGGCGAACACTGAAGCTTTCTTT. The V and J genes are TRBV27 and TRBJ1-1; 8 bases match TRBD1. This CDR3 is 14 amino acids long. The trim removed 6 bases at V and 1 base at J, leaving 4 bases unmatched. Germline CDR1 and CDR2: MNHEY and SMNVEV (reference sequence).